This TCR beta chain is drawn from a study of shared clonotypes between healthy human individuals. Across the whole study: Per donor, three plates held CD4 naive cells, three held CD4 memory, two held CD8 naive and one held CD8 memory.

The CD4+ fraction was divided into a CD45RA+ naive subset and a CD45RA-negative memory subset. Only in-frame clones appear in the TCRdb table, and some are missing; sequencing was by immunoSEQ multiplex PCR. In the table there are 2 million to 3 million clones, approximately 93% of which are singletons. The V gene's germline CDR1 is MNHNS and CDR2 SASEGT. This CDR3 has 15 residues. V was cut by 0 bases and J by 9 bases, with 18 bases left in between. The study's findings and limits: Compared with clonotypes that all four donors shared, non-shared clonotypes had lower generation probabilities. Read depth was anticipated to influence clonotype sharing among donors.

On this clone itself: Its target is not known.

This receptor was identified in a man aged 18 to 35 in good health. Some clones in this sample may be carry-over from other donors' samples. The specimen was naive CD4+ T cells from PBMCs. Subset: CD45RA+ positively selected. The gene calls are TRBV6-1 and TRBJ2-7; D unclear. The CDR3 DNA is TGTGCCAGCAGTGAAGCCGGGCCCCGCAAAGGGCGGCAGTACTTC. It specifies CASSEAGPRKGRQYF.